This T cell receptor beta chain was obtained from a study of blood T cell repertoires in COVID-19. Across the study: Samples representing acute and convalescent COVID-19 were sourced from the United States, Italy and Spain. T cells, B-cell-depleted T cells, or PBMCs supplied cDNA or gDNA.

Between the trimmed V and J ends, which lost 6 bases and 5 bases, there was a span of 16 bases. The CDR3 sequence is 14 residues long. CDR1 is WSHSY and CDR2 is SAAADI in the germline V gene. Measured with immunoSEQ multiplex PCR; TCRdb has only the in-frame clones, and not every one. The data hold 60,000 to 70,000 clones, with approximately 86% observed a single time. Sequencing was performed on peripheral blood. V and J are TRBV10-2 and TRBJ1-1; possible D gene TRBD1, 5 bases. This receptor was taken from a woman aged 55-69 years with acute or convalescent COVID-19. CDR3 coding DNA: TGCGCCAGCAGCGAGCCCCAATCAGGGACTGAAGCTTTCTTT. Protein: CASSEPQSGTEAFF.